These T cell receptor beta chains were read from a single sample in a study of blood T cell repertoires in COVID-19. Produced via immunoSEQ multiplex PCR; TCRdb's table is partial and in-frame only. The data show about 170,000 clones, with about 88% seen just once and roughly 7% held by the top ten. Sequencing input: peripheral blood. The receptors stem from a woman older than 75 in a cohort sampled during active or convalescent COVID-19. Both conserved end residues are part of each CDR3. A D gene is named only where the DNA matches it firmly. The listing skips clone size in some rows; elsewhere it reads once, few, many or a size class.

CDR3 protein: CASSLGSDSYEQYF
CDR3 DNA: TGTGCCAGCAGCCTGGGGAGCGACTCCTACGAGCAGTACTTC
D gene: .
clone size: few
J gene: TRBJ2-7
V gene: TRBV3-1/TRBV3-2

CDR3 protein: CASSPQGQGNNYEQYF
CDR3 DNA: TGCGCCAGCAGCCCGCAGGGACAGGGGAATAACTACGAGCAGTACTTC
D gene: TRBD1
clone size: .
J gene: TRBJ2-7
V gene: TRBV5-1

CDR3 protein: CASTRTGGGTGELFF
CDR3 DNA: TGTGCCAGCACCCGGACAGGGGGGGGCACCGGGGAGCTGTTTTTT
D gene: TRBD1
clone size: once
J gene: TRBJ2-2
V gene: TRBV6-5

CDR3 protein: CASSPTSGRASLNEQFF
CDR3 DNA: TGTGCCAGCAGCCCTACTAGCGGGAGGGCCTCTTTAAATGAGCAGTTCTTC
D gene: TRBD2
clone size: .
J gene: TRBJ2-1
V gene: TRBV5-4

CDR3 protein: CASSSSSNQETQYF
CDR3 DNA: TGTGCCAGTAGTAGCAGTTCGAACCAAGAGACCCAGTACTTC
D gene: .
clone size: .
J gene: TRBJ2-5
V gene: TRBV19

CDR3 protein: CAIKGDTTISYEQYF
CDR3 DNA: TGTGCCATCAAAGGGGATACAACCATCTCCTACGAGCAGTACTTC
D gene: .
clone size: .
J gene: TRBJ2-7
V gene: TRBV10-3

CDR3 protein: CASSGSGSYEQYF
CDR3 DNA: TGCGCCAGCAGCGGAAGCGGTTCCTACGAGCAGTACTTC
D gene: .
clone size: .
J gene: TRBJ2-7
V gene: TRBV5-1

CDR3 protein: CAIMGGLNTEAFF
CDR3 DNA: TGTGCCATCATGGGGGGACTGAACACTGAAGCTTTCTTT
D gene: .
clone size: .
J gene: TRBJ1-1
V gene: TRBV10-3

CDR3 protein: CASTRTGNTGELFF
CDR3 DNA: TGTGCCAGTACCAGGACAGGGAACACCGGGGAGCTGTTTTTT
D gene: TRBD1
clone size: .
J gene: TRBJ2-2
V gene: TRBV19

CDR3 protein: CASSSGLAGAYEQYF
CDR3 DNA: TGTGCCAGCAGTTCCGGACTAGCGGGGGCTTACGAGCAGTACTTC
D gene: TRBD2
clone size: .
J gene: TRBJ2-7
V gene: TRBV6-2/TRBV6-3

CDR3 protein: CSVEVQGNTEAFF
CDR3 DNA: TGCAGCGTTGAAGTTCAGGGGAACACTGAAGCTTTCTTT
D gene: .
clone size: .
J gene: TRBJ1-1
V gene: TRBV29-1

CDR3 protein: CASSVGGGQGGQPQHF
CDR3 DNA: TGTGCCAGCAGCGTAGGAGGGGGACAGGGCGGCCAGCCCCAGCATTTT
D gene: TRBD1
clone size: .
J gene: TRBJ1-5
V gene: TRBV9

CDR3 protein: CASGLRLFAEQGREKLFF
CDR3 DNA: TGTGCTAGTGGTTTGCGTCTCTTCGCGGAACAGGGGCGTGAAAAACTGTTTTTT
D gene: TRBD1
clone size: .
J gene: TRBJ1-4
V gene: TRBV12-5

CDR3 protein: CAWSPGNRDQPQHF
CDR3 DNA: TGTGCCTGGAGTCCCGGAAACAGGGACCAGCCCCAGCATTTT
D gene: .
clone size: .
J gene: TRBJ1-5
V gene: TRBV30

CDR3 protein: CASSFSGLSADTQYF
CDR3 DNA: TGTGCCAGCAGCTTCTCAGGGTTGTCCGCAGATACGCAGTATTTT
D gene: .
clone size: .
J gene: TRBJ2-3
V gene: TRBV7-9

CDR3 protein: CASSKGLATDTQYF
CDR3 DNA: TGTGCCAGCTCAAAAGGACTGGCCACAGATACGCAGTATTTT
D gene: .
clone size: .
J gene: TRBJ2-3
V gene: TRBV18

CDR3 protein: CASSFGGAGETQYF
CDR3 DNA: TGCGCCAGCAGCTTCGGGGGGGCCGGTGAGACCCAGTACTTC
D gene: TRBD2
clone size: .
J gene: TRBJ2-5
V gene: TRBV5-1

CDR3 protein: CASSLGLAVTGELFF
CDR3 DNA: TGTGCCAGCAGCTTAGGACTAGCGGTAACCGGGGAGCTGTTTTTT
D gene: TRBD2
clone size: .
J gene: TRBJ2-2
V gene: TRBV11-3

CDR3 protein: CASSESGSTGELFF
CDR3 DNA: TGTGCCAGCAGTGAGTCCGGGTCGACCGGGGAGCTGTTTTTT
D gene: .
clone size: .
J gene: TRBJ2-2
V gene: TRBV6-1

CDR3 protein: CATSWLEISSSYNEQFF
CDR3 DNA: TGTGCCACCTCGTGGCTAGAAATTTCGAGCTCCTACAATGAGCAGTTCTTC
D gene: .
clone size: .
J gene: TRBJ2-1
V gene: TRBV7-9

CDR3 protein: CASSVDGKSTDTQYF
CDR3 DNA: TGTGCCAGCAGCGTAGACGGGAAGAGCACAGATACGCAGTATTTT
D gene: .
clone size: .
J gene: TRBJ2-3
V gene: TRBV9

CDR3 protein: CASSSRNRGGIQQYF
CDR3 DNA: TGTGCCAGCAGCTCGCGGAACAGGGGAGGAATTCAACAGTATTTT
D gene: .
clone size: .
J gene: TRBJ2-3
V gene: TRBV5-4

CDR3 protein: CAISEAQENTIYF
CDR3 DNA: TGTGCCATCAGTGAGGCTCAGGAAAACACCATATATTTT
D gene: .
clone size: .
J gene: TRBJ1-3
V gene: TRBV10-3

CDR3 protein: CASSPTGAGGQPQHF
CDR3 DNA: TGTGCCAGCAGCCCAACAGGGGCGGGAGGGCAGCCCCAGCATTTT
D gene: TRBD1
clone size: .
J gene: TRBJ1-5
V gene: TRBV7-9

CDR3 protein: CASRIMGRAGSPLHF
CDR3 DNA: TGTGCCAGCCGAATCATGGGCAGGGCCGGTTCACCCCTCCACTTT
D gene: .
clone size: .
J gene: TRBJ1-6
V gene: TRBV6-5

CDR3 protein: CASSGGLAGAKGELFF
CDR3 DNA: TGCGCCAGCAGCGGGGGACTAGCGGGAGCGAAGGGGGAGCTGTTTTTT
D gene: TRBD2
clone size: .
J gene: TRBJ2-2
V gene: TRBV5-1

CDR3 protein: CASRQRERDGNTIYF
CDR3 DNA: TGTGCCAGCAGACAGAGGGAAAGGGATGGAAACACCATATATTTT
D gene: .
clone size: .
J gene: TRBJ1-3
V gene: TRBV6-6

CDR3 protein: CASSLRWVPGGYTF
CDR3 DNA: TGTGCCAGCAGCTTAAGATGGGTCCCCGGGGGCTACACCTTC
D gene: .
clone size: .
J gene: TRBJ1-2
V gene: TRBV7-2

CDR3 protein: CASSLVASSGNTIYF
CDR3 DNA: TGTGCCAGCAGCCTTGTGGCTAGCTCTGGAAACACCATATATTTT
D gene: .
clone size: .
J gene: TRBJ1-3
V gene: TRBV5-8

CDR3 protein: CASTRDQGATEAFF
CDR3 DNA: TGTGCGAGCACCCGTGATCAGGGGGCGACTGAAGCTTTCTTT
D gene: TRBD1
clone size: .
J gene: TRBJ1-1
V gene: TRBV2

CDR3 protein: CASSQGALRPQHF
CDR3 DNA: TGTGCCAGCAGTCAGGGGGCCCTTAGGCCCCAGCATTTT
D gene: TRBD1
clone size: few
J gene: TRBJ1-5
V gene: TRBV28

CDR3 protein: CASSEFGGLSNQPQHF
CDR3 DNA: TGTGCCAGCAGTGAATTTGGGGGCCTTAGCAATCAGCCCCAGCATTTT
D gene: .
clone size: few
J gene: TRBJ1-5
V gene: TRBV6-1